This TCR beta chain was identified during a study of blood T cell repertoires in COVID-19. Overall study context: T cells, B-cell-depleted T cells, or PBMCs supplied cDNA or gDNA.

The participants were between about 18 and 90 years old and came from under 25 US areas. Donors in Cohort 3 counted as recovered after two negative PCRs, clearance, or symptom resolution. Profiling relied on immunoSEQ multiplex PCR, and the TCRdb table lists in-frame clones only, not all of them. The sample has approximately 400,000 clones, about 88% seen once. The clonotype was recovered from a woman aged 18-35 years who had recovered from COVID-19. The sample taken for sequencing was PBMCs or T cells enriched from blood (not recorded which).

CDR3 loop: CASSRSGTRYGYTF. The CDR3 DNA is TGTGCCAGCAGCAGATCCGGGACAAGATATGGCTACACCTTC. V and J are TRBV7-9 and TRBJ1-2; TRBD1 is a possible D gene (6 bases). Germline loops: CDR1 SEHNR, CDR2 FQNEAQ (reference sequence). With 5 bases removed from V and 5 bases from J, the gap between germline ends came to 15 bases. The CDR3 totals 14 residues.